This T cell receptor (beta chain) was sequenced during a study of blood T cell repertoires in COVID-19. About the study: Sample material is recorded as cDNA or gDNA derived from T cells, B-cell-depleted T cells, or PBMCs.

Assay: immunoSEQ multiplex PCR; the TCRdb copy retains only in-frame clones and omits some. The sample consists of about 210,000 clones, around 85% of them appearing once. V lost 6 bases and J 3 bases, leaving 17 bases between the germline ends. CDR1 and CDR2 from the germline V gene are MNHNY and SVGAGI (reference sequence). The CDR3 is 15 residues long. The sequence was obtained from a man between 60 and 75 years old with COVID-19, enrolled during active disease. Sequencing was carried out using peripheral blood. This chain joins TRBV6-6 and TRBJ1-1; a possible D gene is TRBD1 (6 bases). The CDR3 protein is CASSRWTVGDTEAFF. The CDR3 nucleotides are TGTGCCAGCAGCCGCTGGACAGTGGGGGACACTGAAGCTTTCTTT.